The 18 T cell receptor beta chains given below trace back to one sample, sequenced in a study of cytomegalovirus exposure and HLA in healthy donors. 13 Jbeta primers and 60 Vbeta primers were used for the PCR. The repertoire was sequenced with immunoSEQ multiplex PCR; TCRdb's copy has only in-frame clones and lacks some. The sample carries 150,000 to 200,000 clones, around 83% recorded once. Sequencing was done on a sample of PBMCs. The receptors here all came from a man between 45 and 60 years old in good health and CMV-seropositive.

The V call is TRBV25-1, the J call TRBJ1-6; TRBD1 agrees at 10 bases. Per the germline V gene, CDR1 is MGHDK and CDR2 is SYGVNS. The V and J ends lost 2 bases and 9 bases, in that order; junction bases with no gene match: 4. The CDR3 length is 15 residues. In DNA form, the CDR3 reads TGTGCCAGCAGTGAACCCGGGACAGGGGCTTCACCCCTCCACTTT. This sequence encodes CASSEPGTGASPLHF.

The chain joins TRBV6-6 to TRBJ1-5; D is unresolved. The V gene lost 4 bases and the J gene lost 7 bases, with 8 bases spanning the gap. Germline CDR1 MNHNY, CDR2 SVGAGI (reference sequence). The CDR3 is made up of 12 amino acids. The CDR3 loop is CASSSVVQPQHF. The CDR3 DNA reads TGTGCCAGCAGTTCCGTAGTACAGCCCCAGCATTTT.

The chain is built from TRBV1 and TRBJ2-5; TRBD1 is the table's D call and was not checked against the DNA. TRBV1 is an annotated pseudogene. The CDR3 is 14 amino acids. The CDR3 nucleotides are TGCACCAGCGGGCTAACACCTTGCCAAGAGACCCAGTACTTC. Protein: CTSGLTPCQETQYF.

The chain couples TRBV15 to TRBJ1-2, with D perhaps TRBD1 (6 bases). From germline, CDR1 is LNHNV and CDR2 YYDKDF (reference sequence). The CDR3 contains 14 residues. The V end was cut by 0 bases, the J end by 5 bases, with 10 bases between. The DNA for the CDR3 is TGTGCCACCAGCAGAGAAACGAGGGGGTATGGCTACACCTTC. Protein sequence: CATSRETRGYGYTF.

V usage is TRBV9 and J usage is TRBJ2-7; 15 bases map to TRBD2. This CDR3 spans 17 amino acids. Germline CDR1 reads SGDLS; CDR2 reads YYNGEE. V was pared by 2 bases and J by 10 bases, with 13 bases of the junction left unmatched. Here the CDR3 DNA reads TGTGCCAGCAGCGTTGATCCTGAGGGACTAGCGGGAGGTGGTCAGTACTTC. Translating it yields CASSVDPEGLAGGGQYF.

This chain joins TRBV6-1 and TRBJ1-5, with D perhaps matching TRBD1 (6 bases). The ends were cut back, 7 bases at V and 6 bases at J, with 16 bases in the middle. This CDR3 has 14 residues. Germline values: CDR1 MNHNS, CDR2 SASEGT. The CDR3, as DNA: TGTGCCAGCACCACCGGGACATTAAGTCAGCCCCAGCATTTT. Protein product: CASTTGTLSQPQHF.

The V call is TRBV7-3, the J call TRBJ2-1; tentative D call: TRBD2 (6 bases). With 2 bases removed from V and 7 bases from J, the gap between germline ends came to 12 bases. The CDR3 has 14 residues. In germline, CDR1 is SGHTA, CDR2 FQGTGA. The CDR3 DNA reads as TGTGCCAGCAGCTTATCAGGTGGGAGGAATGAGCAGTTCTTC. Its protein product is CASSLSGGRNEQFF.

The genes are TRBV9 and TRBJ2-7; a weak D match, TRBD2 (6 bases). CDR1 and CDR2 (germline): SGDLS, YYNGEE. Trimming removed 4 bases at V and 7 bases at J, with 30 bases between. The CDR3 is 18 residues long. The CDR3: CASSPPRDFVLLRGEQYF. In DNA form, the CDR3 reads TGTGCCAGCAGCCCACCCCGGGACTTTGTCCTGTTGCGAGGGGAGCAGTACTTC.

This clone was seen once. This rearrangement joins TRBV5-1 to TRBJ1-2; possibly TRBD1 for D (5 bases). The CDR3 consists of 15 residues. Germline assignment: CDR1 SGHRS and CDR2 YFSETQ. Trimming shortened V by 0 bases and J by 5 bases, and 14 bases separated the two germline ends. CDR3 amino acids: CASSLASGGSYGYTF. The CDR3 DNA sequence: TGCGCCAGCAGCTTGGCCTCTGGGGGGAGTTATGGCTACACCTTC.

The CDR3 spells CAISETFTGGGTEAFF. The CDR3 bases are TGTGCCATCAGTGAAACCTTCACAGGGGGCGGCACTGAAGCTTTCTTT. The rearrangement uses TRBV10-3 and TRBJ1-1, with 9 bases fitting TRBD1. Germline CDR1 and CDR2: ENHRY and SYGVKD. V shed 3 bases, J shed 4 bases, and the junction held 9 bases outside the gene matches. The CDR3 spans 16 residues.

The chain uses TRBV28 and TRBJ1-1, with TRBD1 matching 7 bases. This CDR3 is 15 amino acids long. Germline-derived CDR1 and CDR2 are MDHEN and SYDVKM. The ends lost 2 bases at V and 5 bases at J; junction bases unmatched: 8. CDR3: CASSLPTGVRTEAFF. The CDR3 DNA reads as TGTGCCAGCAGTTTACCCACAGGGGTCCGAACTGAAGCTTTCTTT.

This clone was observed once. CDR3: CASSLAQISTDTQYF. The CDR3 DNA sequence: TGTGCCAGCAGCTTGGCCCAGATAAGCACAGATACGCAGTATTTT. V and J are TRBV5-6 and TRBJ2-3; no clear D. The V end was cut by 0 bases, the J end by 0 bases, with 8 bases between. Germline loops: CDR1 SGHDT, CDR2 YYEEEE. This CDR3 region has 15 residues.

The CDR3 protein is CASSLMGGGTTDTQYF. The CDR3 DNA follows: TGTGCCAGCAGCTTGATGGGGGGAGGGACCACAGATACGCAGTATTTT. V usage is TRBV5-6 and J usage is TRBJ2-3; 7 nucleotides match TRBD2. The CDR3 is made up of 16 amino acids. In germline, CDR1 is SGHDT, CDR2 YYEEEE. Germline trimming cut 1 base from V and 2 bases from J; bases unmatched to any gene: 7. The whole variable domain, remainder taken from reference TRBV5-6 and TRBJ2-3, is DAGVTQSPTHLIKTRGQQVTLRCSPKSGHDTVSWYQQALGQGPQFIFQYYEEEERQRGNFPDRFSGHQFPNYSSELNVNALLLGDSALYLCASSLMGGGTTDTQYFGPGTRLTVL.

The CDR3: CASRMGQGASYEQYF. CDR3 DNA: TGTGCCAGCAGAATGGGACAGGGGGCGTCCTACGAGCAGTACTTC. The rearrangement uses TRBV27 and TRBJ2-7, with 12 nucleotides matching TRBD1. V shed 6 bases and J 1 base; nucleotides not matched to a gene: 4. The CDR3 runs to 15 residues. The V gene's germline CDR1 is MNHEY and CDR2 SMNVEV (reference sequence).

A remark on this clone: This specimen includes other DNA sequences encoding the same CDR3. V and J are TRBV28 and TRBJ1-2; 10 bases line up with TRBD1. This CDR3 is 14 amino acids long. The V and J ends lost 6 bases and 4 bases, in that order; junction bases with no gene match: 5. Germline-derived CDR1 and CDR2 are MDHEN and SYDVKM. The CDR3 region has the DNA TGTGCCAGCAGCCTAGGACAGGGGGGCTATGGCTACACCTTC. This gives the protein CASSLGQGGYGYTF.

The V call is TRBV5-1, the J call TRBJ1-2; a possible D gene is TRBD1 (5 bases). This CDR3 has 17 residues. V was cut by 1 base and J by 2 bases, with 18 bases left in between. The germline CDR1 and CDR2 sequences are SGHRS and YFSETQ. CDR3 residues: CASSLRGLVTENYGYTF. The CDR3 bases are TGCGCCAGCAGCTTGCGAGGTTTAGTGACAGAGAACTATGGCTACACCTTC.

The CDR3 sequence is CASSIGQGLRLFF. The CDR3 region has the DNA TGTGCCAGTAGTATAGGACAGGGGCTGCGACTGTTTTTT. V and J are TRBV19 and TRBJ1-4; 8 bases match TRBD1. Per germline, CDR1 LNHDA and CDR2 SQIVND (reference sequence). V dropped 1 base and J dropped 13; count of bases not matched to a gene: 5. This CDR3 has 13 amino acids.

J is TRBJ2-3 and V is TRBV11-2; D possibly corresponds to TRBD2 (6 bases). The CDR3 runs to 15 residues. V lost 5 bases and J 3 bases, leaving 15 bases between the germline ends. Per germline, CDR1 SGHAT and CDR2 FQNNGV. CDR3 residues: CASSTAGRETDTQYF. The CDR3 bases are TGTGCCAGCAGCACGGCGGGACGGGAAACAGATACGCAGTATTTT.